This T cell receptor (beta chain) was sequenced in a study of glioma-infiltrating T cells after dendritic cell vaccination. The wider study: Patients had newly diagnosed or recurrent glioblastoma and received dendritic cell vaccines.

Up to 2 ug genomic DNA was used for TCRB CDR3 amplification. Amplification used 60 V beta primers and 13 J beta primers. Assay used: immunoSEQ multiplex PCR; TCRdb lists only in-frame clones, some missing. The sample holds roughly 80,000 clones, over 85% seen once. Material: blood, obtained before dendritic cell vaccination. This sequence originates from a human donor with glioblastoma.

In DNA, the CDR3 is TGTGCCAGCTCAACTCAGGGGGCAACTAATGAAAAACTGTTTTTT. This encodes CASSTQGATNEKLFF. The chain has TRBV18 and TRBJ1-4, with 7 bases identical to TRBD1. The CDR3 consists of 15 residues. Trimming took 5 bases from V and 0 from J; bases not matched to a gene: 3. Germline assignment: CDR1 KGHSH and CDR2 LQKENI.